The 6 T cell receptor beta chains below were found in one sample sequenced in a study of beta chain features in type 1 diabetes (dated by TCRdb to the late 2010s). Broader findings and caveats from the paper: In all four CD4+ subsets, TCRB CDR3 length was moderately but significantly shorter in type 1 diabetes patients.

The receptor library was made with the immunoSEQ multiplex PCR assay. All of the isolated RNA was reverse transcribed with the High Capacity cDNA Reverse Transcription Kit, so expressed TCRB transcripts were sequenced. TCRdb mirrors the immuneACCESS table, restricted to in-frame sequences. Some clones are absent from its copies; in checked studies, under half trace to an unresolved V gene, and the reason for the others is unknown. The sample profile shows hundreds of thousands of clones; over 12% of them were found once. The top ten clonotypes cover 0.03% to 0.04% of the sample. Their antigens are not known. What was sequenced was naive CD4+ T cells from blood. The sample's cell subset or site, from its label and the paper: true naive CD4+ T cells. The receptors come from a man aged 18 to 30 with type 1 diabetes.

This clone has just a few counts. The CDR3 region is CASSPTGLDYNEQFF. Written as DNA, the CDR3 is TGTGCCAGCAGTCCCACGGGACTGGACTACAATGAGCAGTTCTTC. The V gene is TRBV6-5, the J gene TRBJ2-1; D might be TRBD2 (6 bases). The germline V gene encodes CDR1 MNHEY and CDR2 SVGAGI. Trimming pared 5 bases from V and 3 bases from J, leaving 14 bases between. The CDR3 loop spans 15 amino acids.

Turning to this clone: A clone one base away is much larger, so this may be a read error. The identical CDR3 is also encoded by other nucleotide sequences in the sample. The V gene is TRBV5-6, the J gene TRBJ2-7, with no clear D. The CDR3 runs to 11 residues. V lost 0 bases and J 2 bases, leaving 0 bases between the germline ends. Looked up from germline, CDR1 is SGHDT and CDR2 is YYEEEE. The CDR3 here is CASSLAYEQYF. CDR3 nucleotide sequence: TGTGCCAGCAGCTTGGCCTACGAGCAGTACTTC.

The table lists this clone with a few counts. V usage is TRBV5-1 and J usage is TRBJ2-6; D may be TRBD1 (6 bases). Germline CDR1 is SGHRS and CDR2 is YFSETQ. CDR3 length equals 16 residues. Trimming pared 0 bases from V and 2 bases from J, leaving 9 bases between. The CDR3 region has the DNA TGCGCCAGCAGCTTGGATGGGACAACTGGGGCCAACGTCCTGACTTTC. It specifies CASSLDGTTGANVLTF.

This clone appeared a few times. Written as DNA, the CDR3 is TGTGCCAGCAGTGTCGATGGGGGACCTGGGCAGCCCCAGCATTTT. The encoded protein is CASSVDGGPGQPQHF. The V call is TRBV2, the J call TRBJ1-5; a possible D gene is TRBD1 (5 bases). There are 15 residues in the CDR3. The V and J ends lost 4 bases and 7 bases respectively, with 17 bases between them. CDR1 and CDR2 from the germline V gene are SNHLY and FYNNEI.

V usage is TRBV29-1 and J usage is TRBJ1-2; the D is unclear. There are 11 residues in the CDR3. V shed 4 bases and J shed 4 bases, with 7 bases lying between them. CDR1 SQVTM and CDR2 ANQGSEA come from the germline V gene. Here the CDR3 DNA reads TGCAGCGTTGGGACTCTCTATGGCTACACCTTC. Protein product: CSVGTLYGYTF.

The chain carries TRBV30 and TRBJ2-1; D gene unclear. CDR1 and CDR2 from the germline V gene are GTSNPN and SVGIG (reference sequence). The V gene lost 5 bases and the J gene lost 7 bases, with 18 bases spanning the gap. The CDR3 runs 14 residues. The chain's CDR3 is CAWVQHPEINEQFF. In nucleotides, the CDR3 is TGTGCCTGGGTCCAGCATCCCGAGATAAATGAGCAGTTCTTC.